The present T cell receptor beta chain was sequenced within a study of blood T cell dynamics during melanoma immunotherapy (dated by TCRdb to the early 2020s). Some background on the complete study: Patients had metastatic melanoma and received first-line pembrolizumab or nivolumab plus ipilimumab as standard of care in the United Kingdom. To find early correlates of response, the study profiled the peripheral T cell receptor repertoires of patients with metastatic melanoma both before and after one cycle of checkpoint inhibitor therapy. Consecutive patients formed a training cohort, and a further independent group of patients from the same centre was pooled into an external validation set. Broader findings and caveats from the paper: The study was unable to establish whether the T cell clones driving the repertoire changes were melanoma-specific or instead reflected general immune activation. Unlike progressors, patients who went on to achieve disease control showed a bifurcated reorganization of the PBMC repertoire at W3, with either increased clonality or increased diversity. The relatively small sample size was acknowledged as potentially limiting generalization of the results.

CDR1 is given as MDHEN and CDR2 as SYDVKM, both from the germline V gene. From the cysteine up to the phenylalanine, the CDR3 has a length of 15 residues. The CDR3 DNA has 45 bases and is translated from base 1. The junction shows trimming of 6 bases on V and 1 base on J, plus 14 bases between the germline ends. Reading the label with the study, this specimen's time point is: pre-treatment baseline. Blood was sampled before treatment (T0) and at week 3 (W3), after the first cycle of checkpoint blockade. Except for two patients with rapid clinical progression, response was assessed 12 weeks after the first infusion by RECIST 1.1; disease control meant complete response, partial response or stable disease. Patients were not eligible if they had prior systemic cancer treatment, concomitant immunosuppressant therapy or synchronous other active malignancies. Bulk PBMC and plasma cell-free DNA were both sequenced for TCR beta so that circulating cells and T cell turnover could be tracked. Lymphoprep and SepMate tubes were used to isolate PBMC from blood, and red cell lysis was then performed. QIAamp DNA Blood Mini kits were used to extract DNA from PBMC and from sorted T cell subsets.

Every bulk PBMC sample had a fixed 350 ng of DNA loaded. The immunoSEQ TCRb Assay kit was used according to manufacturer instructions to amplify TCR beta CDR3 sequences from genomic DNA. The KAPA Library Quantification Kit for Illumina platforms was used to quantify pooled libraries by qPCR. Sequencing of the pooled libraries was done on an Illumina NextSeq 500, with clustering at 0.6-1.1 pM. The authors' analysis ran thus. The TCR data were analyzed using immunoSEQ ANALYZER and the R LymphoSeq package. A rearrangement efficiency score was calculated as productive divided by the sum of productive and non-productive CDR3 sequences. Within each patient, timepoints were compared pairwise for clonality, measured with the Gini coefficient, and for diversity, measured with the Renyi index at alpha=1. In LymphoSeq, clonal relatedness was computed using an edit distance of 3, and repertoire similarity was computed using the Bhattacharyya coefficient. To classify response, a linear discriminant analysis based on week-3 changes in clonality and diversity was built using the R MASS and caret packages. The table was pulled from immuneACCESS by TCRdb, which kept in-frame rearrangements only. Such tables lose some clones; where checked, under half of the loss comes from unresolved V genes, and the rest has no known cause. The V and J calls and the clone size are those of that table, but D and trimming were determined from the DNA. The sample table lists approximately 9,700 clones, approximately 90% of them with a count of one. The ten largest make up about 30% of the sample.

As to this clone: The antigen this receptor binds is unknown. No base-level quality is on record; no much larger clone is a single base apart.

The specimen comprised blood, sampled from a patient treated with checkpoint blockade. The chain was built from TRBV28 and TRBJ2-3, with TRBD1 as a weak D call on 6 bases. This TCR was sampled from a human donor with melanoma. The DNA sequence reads TGTGCCAGCAGCCCAGGGGAGCTCCGCACAGATACGCAGTATTTT. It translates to CASSPGELRTDTQYF.